This T cell receptor (beta chain) was found in a study of CD8+CD57+ T cells in acquired aplastic anemia. Background on the study: Sorted CD4+ and CD8+ cells gave a mean 3.2 ug DNA, range roughly 0.19 to 27.4 ug. General study results and limits: No significant difference in CD8+ Simpson's diversity was found between patients and controls. Overlap between patients and controls comprised about 28 CD8+ CDR3 sequences.

Profiling that covered TCR beta VDJ and CDR3 relied on genomic DNA as its template. Via MiXCR, TCRdb re-called the reads, giving one row per CDR3 protein. The table shows 100,000 to 150,000 distinct CDR3 sequences, with 48% occurring only once. Regarding this clonotype: Its specificity is unknown.

This CDR3 comprises 12 residues. The V and J ends lost 2 bases and 7 bases respectively, with 9 bases between them. Germline assignment: CDR1 LNHNV and CDR2 YYDKDF (reference sequence). This chain joins TRBV15 and TRBJ2-7; D might be TRBD1 or TRBD2, each matching 5 bases. The sequence came from a human donor in good health, serving as a control. Sequenced: sorted CD4+, CD8+, or CD8+CD57+ T cells (not recorded which) from PBMCs. The CDR3 loop is CATSRQGEEQYF. The CDR3 nucleotides read TGTGCCACCAGCAGACAGGGAGAGGAGCAGTACTTC. Using reference TRBV15 and TRBJ2-7 for the parts outside the CDR3, the full variable domain is DAMVIQNPRYQVTQFGKPVTLSCSQTLNHNVMYWYQQKSSQAPKLLFHYYDKDFNNEADTPDNFQSRRPNTSFCFLDIRSPGLGDTAMYLCATSRQGEEQYFGPGTRLTVT.